Following are 2 T cell receptor beta chains from one sample sequenced in a study of control samples from healthy donors and cancer patients. Sequencing used immunoSEQ multiplex PCR; TCRdb keeps in-frame clones, though not all of them. Here the sample spans tens of thousands of clones, more than 70% being singletons. Source material: PBMCs. Receptors originate from a man aged 50 to 59 with head and neck cancer.

This clone was counted a single time. The V gene is TRBV18, the J gene TRBJ2-1; 9 positions agree with TRBD2. CDR1 is KGHSH, CDR2 LQKENI, per germline. V was pared by 0 bases and J by 8 bases, with 5 bases of the junction left unmatched. This CDR3 region has 15 residues. CDR3 in amino acids: CASSPPMRGGYEQFF. Here the CDR3 DNA reads TGTGCCAGCTCACCACCTATGCGGGGGGGCTATGAGCAGTTCTTC.

The V and J genes are TRBV9 and TRBJ1-2; D gene ambiguous. Germline-derived CDR1 and CDR2 are SGDLS and YYNGEE. The V end was cut by 2 bases, the J end by 4 bases, with 9 bases between. CDR3 length: 13 residues. CDR3 in amino acids: CASSVLSRYGYTF. In DNA form, the CDR3 reads TGTGCCAGCAGCGTCCTCAGCCGCTATGGCTACACCTTC.